This T cell receptor beta chain was found in a study of cytomegalovirus exposure and HLA in healthy donors. Findings of the study overall: The classifier reportedly diagnosed cytomegalovirus status with high specificity and sensitivity.

The junction had 6 bases not matched to a gene; V was cut back by 5 bases and J by 2 bases. There are 15 residues in the CDR3. Germline V gene lookup returns CDR1 MNHEY and CDR2 SMNVEV (reference sequence). About this clone: What it binds is unknown.

The assay was immunoSEQ multiplex PCR, and TCRdb's table has in-frame clones only and misses some. The table has some 120,000 clones, just under 95% seen once; the top ten hold approximately 1.3%. V is TRBV27 and J is TRBJ2-3; 8 nucleotides match TRBD2. The receptor was derived from a woman aged 18 to 35 in good health and CMV-seronegative. The specimen sequenced was PBMCs. The CDR3: CASSEPSGYTDTQYF. CDR3 nucleotide sequence: TGTGCCAGCAGTGAGCCTAGCGGGTACACAGATACGCAGTATTTT.